This T cell receptor (beta chain) derives from a study of OX40 agonist ivuxolimab in advanced cancers. Whole-study context: Each patient was given ivuxolimab into a vein every 2 weeks, at 0.01 to 10 mg/kg. Males comprised 70% to 85% of the group, whose mean age was roughly 64 years (range about 20 to 79). Of the patients, three showed partial responses, one with hepatocellular carcinoma and two with cutaneous melanoma.

The CDR3 covers 14 residues. Germline CDR1 and CDR2: SGHTS and YDEGEE. J lost 7 bases, V lost 2 bases, and 2 bases had no gene match. Only in-frame clones appear in the TCRdb table, and some are missing; sequencing was by immunoSEQ multiplex PCR. Of about 68,000 clones listed, roughly 86% are singletons. The rearrangement uses TRBV5-8 and TRBJ2-1; 11 nucleotides line up with TRBD2. The specimen was CD4+ or CD8+ T cells sorted from blood, collected in a trial of the OX40 agonist ivuxolimab. This sequence was found in an adult with an advanced solid tumor such as melanoma, head and neck, liver or kidney cancer. CDR3 in amino acids: CASSFGLAGNEQFF. The CDR3, as DNA: TGTGCCAGCAGCTTTGGACTAGCGGGTAATGAGCAGTTCTTC. The full variable domain, with the rest looked up from reference TRBV5-8 and TRBJ2-1, is EAGVTQSPTHLIKTRGQQATLRCSPISGHTSVYWYQQALGLGLQFLLWYDEGEERNRGNFPPRFSGRQFPNYSSELNVNALELEDSALYLCASSFGLAGNEQFFGPGTRLTVL.